One T cell receptor (beta chain) is described in this entry. The antigen remains undetermined. V was pared by 2 bases and J by 3 bases, with 7 bases between. Germline CDR1 and CDR2: MNHEY and SMNVEV (reference sequence). This CDR3 spans 13 amino acids. This table comes from immunoSEQ multiplex PCR, and its TCRdb copy is limited to in-frame clones, with some not included. The sample shows about 110,000 clones, 93% of them seen only once. The data originate from a study of graft-versus-host responses after intestinal transplantation. Study in general: Recipients underwent multivisceral, liver-intestinal, or isolated intestinal transplants. Every transplant recipient was induced with anti-thymocyte globulin, then maintained on tacrolimus and steroids for two to four years. Study results and caveats: High graft-versus-host to host-versus-graft clonal ratios were found in allografts of patients who had graft-donor T cell macrochimerism. Declining HvG levels early post-transplant were linked to peak circulating GvH clone levels.

Sequenced here: unstimulated CD8+ T cells sorted from spleen or lymph node cells, sampled before intestinal transplant. The sequence was obtained from a human donor who received an intestinal transplant. V and J are TRBV27 and TRBJ1-1, with D possibly TRBD1 on 5 matching bases. The CDR3 nucleotides read TGTGCCAGCAGTTTACCAGGGCACACTGAAGCTTTCTTT. As protein: CASSLPGHTEAFF.